The 21 T cell receptor beta chains reported below all come from one sample, sequenced in a study of beta chain features in type 1 diabetes. Overall study results and limits: Among all four CD4+ subsets, Type 1 diabetes patients had TCRB CDR3s that were moderately but significantly shorter.

These receptors' antigens are unknown. Expressed TCRB transcripts got sequenced, as all isolated RNA was reverse transcribed. The table came from immunoSEQ multiplex PCR; TCRdb's copy has only in-frame clones and leaves some out. The table lists nearly 700,000 clones, around 15% of them singletons, with approximately 0.021% in the top ten. What was sequenced was naive CD4+ T cells from blood. These receptor sequences come from a man aged 18 to 29 with type 1 diabetes.

This clone was seen more than once but under ten times. The CDR3 is CASSLGQGSDGYTF. Here the CDR3 DNA reads TGTGCCAGCTCACTGGGACAGGGGTCGGATGGCTACACCTTC. The chain has TRBV18 and TRBJ1-2; 10 bases are shared with TRBD1. V lost 4 bases and J lost 6; bases outside the gene matches: 5. Per germline, CDR1 KGHSH and CDR2 LQKENI. The length of the CDR3 is 14 residues.

This clone was detected only a few times. The rearrangement links TRBV29-1 to TRBJ2-5; 7 bases are shared with TRBD1. This CDR3 is built from 14 residues. Trimming removed 7 bases from V and 5 bases from J; junction bases left unmatched: 13. CDR1 is SQVTM and CDR2 is ANQGSEA in the germline V gene. As DNA, the CDR3 is TGCAGCGCCGACTTGGGACAGTTGGGGGAGACCCAGTACTTC. This gives the protein CSADLGQLGETQYF.

This rearrangement joins TRBV30 to TRBJ1-2; the match to TRBD1 covers 10 bases. With V trimmed by 5 bases and J by 10 bases, 4 bases remained unmatched. This CDR3 is 11 amino acids long. Germline lookup yields CDR1 GTSNPN and CDR2 SVGIG (reference sequence). The CDR3 sequence is CAWGTGVVYTF. Written as DNA, the CDR3 is TGTGCCTGGGGGACAGGGGTCGTCTACACCTTC.

A few counts support this clone. V gene TRBV30 combines with J gene TRBJ2-2; TRBD1 aligns across 8 bases. V trimming: 4 bases; J trimming: 5 bases; junction bases outside the gene matches: 6. The germline V gene has CDR1 GTSNPN and CDR2 SVGIG (reference sequence). This CDR3 contains 14 residues. CDR3 nucleotides: TGTGCCTGGAAGGGTCAGGGGGCAACCGGGGAGCTGTTTTTT. Its protein product is CAWKGQGATGELFF.

The chain links TRBV5-4 to TRBJ2-3; TRBD2 matches 8 bases. With 0 bases clipped from V and 0 bases from J, the junction kept 6 bases outside the gene matches. The CDR3 sequence is 17 residues long. Per the germline V gene, CDR1 is SGHNT and CDR2 is YYREEE (reference sequence). CDR3 bases: TGTGCCAGCAGCTTGGCGGCGGGGGGCTTCAGCACAGATACGCAGTATTTT. It codes for CASSLAAGGFSTDTQYF.

This clone has ten or more counts. The J gene is TRBJ2-3, the V gene TRBV12-5, with D unresolved. The germline V gene has CDR1 LGHNT and CDR2 FRNRAP. Trimming took 1 base from V and 2 from J, leaving 7 bases between them. The CDR3 consists of 14 residues. The CDR3 DNA reads TGTGCTAGTGGTTTGGAGGGTACCACAGATACGCAGTATTTT. Its protein product is CASGLEGTTDTQYF.

This clone was counted a few times. The chain recombines TRBV19 with TRBJ1-5; no firm D call. There are 14 residues in the CDR3. CDR1 is LNHDA, CDR2 SQIVND, per germline (reference sequence). The V end was cut by 7 bases, the J end by 2 bases, with 12 bases between. CDR3 DNA: TGTGCCAGTAAGGCTGACACCGGCAATCAGCCCCAGCATTTT. This codes for CASKADTGNQPQHF. Full variable domain (rest looked up from reference TRBV19 and TRBJ1-5): DGGITQSPKYLFRKEGQNVTLSCEQNLNHDAMYWYRQDPGQGLRLIYYSQIVNDFQKGDIAEGYSVSREKKESFPLTVTSAQKNPTAFYLCASKADTGNQPQHFGDGTRLSIL.

To note about this clone: The sample holds other DNA sequences that translate to the same CDR3. This chain uses TRBV7-2 with TRBJ2-3; D perhaps matches TRBD1 (5 bases). From germline, CDR1 is SGHTA and CDR2 FQGNSA. Trimming removed 0 bases from V and 3 bases from J, with 7 bases in between. CDR3 size: 14 residues. CDR3 residues: CASSLAPGTDTQYF. Written as DNA, the CDR3 is TGTGCCAGCAGCTTAGCACCAGGGACAGATACGCAGTATTTT.

This chain connects TRBV30 to TRBJ2-3; no definite D call. CDR1 GTSNPN and CDR2 SVGIG come from the germline V gene (reference sequence). CDR3 length: 14 amino acids. With 1 base removed from V and 0 bases from J, the gap between germline ends came to 8 bases. CDR3 nucleotides: TGTGCCTGGAGTGCAGCCGGGAGCACAGATACGCAGTATTTT. Translating it yields CAWSAAGSTDTQYF.

The chain couples TRBV5-6 to TRBJ2-6; D remains unclear. V was clipped by 0 bases and J by 0 bases, with 7 bases between them. The CDR3 is 16 residues long. The germline CDR1 and CDR2 sequences are SGHDT and YYEEEE. The DNA of the CDR3 is TGTGCCAGCAGCTTGGGAGTCAACTCTGGGGCCAACGTCCTGACTTTC. The encoded protein is CASSLGVNSGANVLTF.

The chain is built from TRBV25-1 and TRBJ2-1; 9 positions agree with TRBD1. The CDR3 has 15 residues. Trimming took 8 bases from V and 4 from J; bases not matched to a gene: 9. CDR1 and CDR2 from the germline V gene are MGHDK and SYGVNS. CDR3 nucleotides: TGTGCCAGCGGGGGGGATGGACAGGGGTACAATGAGCAGTTCTTC. It codes for CASGGDGQGYNEQFF.

This chain joins TRBV25-1 and TRBJ2-7, with D tentatively TRBD1 or TRBD2 (5 bases each). Trimming pared 5 bases from V and 0 bases from J, leaving 14 bases between. The CDR3 totals 15 residues. Germline V CDR1 and CDR2: MGHDK, SYGVNS. CDR3 residues: CASSNWDRSSYEQYF. CDR3 DNA: TGTGCCAGCAGTAACTGGGACCGCAGCTCCTACGAGCAGTACTTC.

This clone was counted between two and nine times. The J gene is TRBJ2-5, the V gene TRBV28; D uncertain. This CDR3 has 12 amino acids. Germline loops: CDR1 MDHEN, CDR2 SYDVKM. The V end was cut by 2 bases, the J end by 4 bases, with 5 bases between. The CDR3 nucleotides are TGTGCCAGCAGTTTAAGTTTAGAGACCCAGTACTTC. Translated: CASSLSLETQYF.

This clone was picked up a small number of times. The chain has TRBV20-1 and TRBJ1-2, with D perhaps TRBD1 (5 bases). The CDR3 totals 11 residues. The germline V gene encodes CDR1 DFQATT and CDR2 SNEGSKA (reference sequence). Trimming left V 6 bases short and J 10 bases short, with 15 bases between. The CDR3 sequence: CSAAVEGPYTF. CDR3 bases: TGCAGTGCCGCCGTAGAGGGACCCTACACCTTC.

This clone was detected a few times. The genes are TRBV7-9 and TRBJ1-5; no clear D gene. CDR1 and CDR2 from the germline V gene are SEHNR and FQNEAQ (reference sequence). This CDR3 spans 14 amino acids. V lost 7 bases and J 7 bases, leaving 17 bases between the germline ends. The CDR3, as DNA: TGTGCCAGCACTCCCCTAACGGAGGGACAGCCCCAGCATTTT. Residues: CASTPLTEGQPQHF.

The CDR3 nucleotides read TGTGCCAGCAGTTACGACGGGGGACGGCTGAACACTGAAGCTTTCTTT. Translating gives CASSYDGGRLNTEAFF. The chain joins TRBV6-5 to TRBJ1-1, with D perhaps matching TRBD1 (5 bases). The V gene lost 2 bases and the J gene lost 0 bases, with 13 bases spanning the gap. The CDR3 is 16 amino acids. Germline CDR1 MNHEY, CDR2 SVGAGI.

A few counts support this clone. CDR3 in amino acids: CASSREPYNEQFF. Written as DNA, the CDR3 is TGTGCCAGCAGCAGGGAGCCCTACAATGAGCAGTTCTTC. The chain links TRBV7-9 to TRBJ2-1, with a tentative D call TRBD2 (5 bases). Between the trimmed V and J ends, which lost 5 bases and 2 bases, there was a span of 7 bases. Germline CDR1 SEHNR, CDR2 FQNEAQ (reference sequence). This CDR3 is 13 amino acids long. Filled out from reference TRBV7-9 and TRBJ2-1, the complete variable domain reads DTGVSQNPRHKITKRGQNVTFRCDPISEHNRLYWYRQTLGQGPEFLTYFQNEAQLEKSRLLSDRFSAERPKGSFSTLEIQRTEQGDSAMYLCASSREPYNEQFFGPGTRLTVL.

This clone has a handful of counts. V and J are TRBV7-9 and TRBJ1-2; D gene uncertain. Germline-derived CDR1 and CDR2 are SEHNR and FQNEAQ (reference sequence). The CDR3 consists of 12 residues. Trimming shortened V by 0 bases and J by 9 bases, and 8 bases separated the two germline ends. CDR3 loop: CASSLATGSYTF. CDR3 nucleotides: TGTGCCAGCAGCTTAGCGACGGGGAGCTACACCTTC.

The rearrangement uses TRBV4-1 and TRBJ2-1; 8 bases line up with TRBD1. This CDR3 is built from 17 residues. CDR1 is MGHRA, CDR2 YSYEKL, per germline. V shed 2 bases and J 4 bases; nucleotides not matched to a gene: 10. The CDR3: CASSQKVGQAVYNEQFF. The CDR3 DNA reads as TGCGCCAGCAGCCAAAAGGTGGGACAGGCGGTGTACAATGAGCAGTTCTTC.

This clone was observed a handful of times. This rearrangement joins TRBV7-9 to TRBJ1-4, with D maybe TRBD1 (5 bases). This CDR3 is 14 amino acids long. The V end lost 4 bases, the J end lost 7 bases, and 13 bases lay between the germline ends. Germline V gives CDR1 SEHNR, CDR2 FQNEAQ (reference sequence). CDR3 DNA sequence: TGTGCCAGCAGCTCCAGTCCCGGGGGTGAAAAACTGTTTTTT. Translating gives CASSSSPGGEKLFF.

Concerning this clone: The same CDR3 arises from other DNA sequences in this sample as well. V and J are TRBV9 and TRBJ1-2; D is ambiguous. CDR3 length: 11 residues. V was trimmed by 3 bases and J by 2 bases, leaving 2 bases between them. Germline V gene lookup returns CDR1 SGDLS and CDR2 YYNGEE. CDR3 in amino acids: CASSANYGYTF. The CDR3 DNA follows: TGTGCCAGCAGCGCAAACTATGGCTACACCTTC.